The clone carrying this TCR beta chain showed up many times. Its target is not known. This sample was taken from a study of blood T cells in healthy people across ages. General study points: Among T cells, TCR beta diversity per million cells dropped roughly linearly as age rose.

CDR3 length equals 16 residues. The junction had 5 bases not matched to a gene; V was cut back by 3 bases and J by 0 bases. Looked up from germline, CDR1 is SGHRS and CDR2 is YFSETQ. A second PCR, run for roughly 7 to 11 cycles, used a sample-barcoded 5' primer plus a J-beta primer mix. MiXCR was run by TCRdb on the 5' RACE reads, yielding one entry per CDR3 protein. This sample has 800,000 to 950,000 distinct CDR3 sequences, with just under 30% found just once. This sample was shared with a second study, whose subject was T cells of mothers and their children. This second report adds: Donors were a few healthy Caucasian mothers and their six children.

The rearrangement links TRBV5-1 to TRBJ1-1; 10 nucleotides align to TRBD1. Sequencing was carried out using blood. This clonotype was obtained from a woman aged 40 to 50 in good health. The CDR3 sequence: CASSSTTGGLNTEAFF. CDR3 bases: TGCGCCAGCAGCTCTACGACAGGGGGCCTGAACACTGAAGCTTTCTTT.